This passage covers 16 T cell receptor beta chains from one sample sequenced in a study of blood T cell repertoires in COVID-19. Using immunoSEQ multiplex PCR, the repertoire was profiled, and TCRdb retains in-frame clones only, with some absent. This sample has 150,000 or so clones, with 90% found just once. Sequencing was carried out using peripheral blood. The source of these receptors is a man aged 55 to 70 with active or convalescent COVID-19.

The chain is built from TRBV6-5 and TRBJ2-5, with D perhaps matching TRBD2 (6 bases). CDR3 length: 15 amino acids. V dropped 1 base and J dropped 1 base, with 10 bases sitting between them. Germline V gene sequence: CDR1 MNHEY, CDR2 SVGAGI. This CDR3 is CASSYLGLFQETQYF. DNA for the CDR3: TGTGCCAGCAGTTACTTGGGACTCTTCCAAGAGACCCAGTACTTC.

The chain employs TRBV14 and TRBJ1-4; TRBD1 matches at 7 bases. V trimming: 7 bases; J trimming: 6 bases; junction bases outside the gene matches: 5. The CDR3 consists of 13 residues. The germline V gene has CDR1 SGHDN and CDR2 FVKESK. The CDR3 DNA sequence: TGTGCCAGCAACCCGACAGGGTATGAAAAACTGTTTTTT. Its protein is CASNPTGYEKLFF.

CDR3 residues: CASSQDVRQNTGELFF. CDR3 DNA: TGCGCCAGCAGCCAAGATGTCAGGCAGAACACCGGGGAGCTGTTTTTT. The chain combines TRBV4-1 with TRBJ2-2; D is undetermined. The V gene's germline CDR1 is MGHRA and CDR2 YSYEKL. The length of the CDR3 is 16 residues. V shed 0 bases and J shed 1 base, with 9 bases lying between them.

The J gene is TRBJ1-5, the V gene TRBV6-5; 7 positions match TRBD1. The CDR3 consists of 14 residues. Unmatched junction bases numbered 7, after V lost 4 bases and J lost 7 bases. CDR1 is MNHEY and CDR2 is SVGAGI in the germline V gene. DNA of the CDR3: TGTGCCAGCAGTTCTCGACAGGGTCAGCAGCCCCAGCATTTT. It yields the protein CASSSRQGQQPQHF.

The rearrangement joins TRBV5-1 to TRBJ1-3, with 7 bases lining up with TRBD1. Germline loops: CDR1 SGHRS, CDR2 YFSETQ. V trimming: 5 bases; J trimming: 2 bases; junction bases outside the gene matches: 7. There are 15 residues in the CDR3. The DNA for the CDR3 is TGCGCCAGCAGGGGAACCGGGACAGCTGGAAACACCATATATTTT. It is translated as CASRGTGTAGNTIYF.

This clone was counted once. This chain uses TRBV11-2 with TRBJ2-3; tentatively, D is TRBD2 (7 bases). CDR1 and CDR2 from the germline V gene are SGHAT and FQNNGV. Trimming removed 6 bases from V and 1 base from J, with 17 bases in between. The CDR3 has 16 amino acids. DNA for the CDR3: TGTGCCAGCAGTCCCGGCGGGGGCCGTCGCACAGATACGCAGTATTTT. It translates to CASSPGGGRRTDTQYF.

This chain links TRBV6-6 with TRBJ1-2; D is perhaps TRBD1 (5 bases). Germline CDR1 is MNHNY and CDR2 is SVGAGI (reference sequence). The CDR3 sequence is 16 residues long. V lost 2 bases to trimming and J lost 6 bases, with 19 bases between them. The CDR3 DNA follows: TGTGCCAGCAGTTACATGGACAAGGTGCGGAGTAATGGCTACACCTTC. It encodes CASSYMDKVRSNGYTF.

The table lists this clone with a count of one. The chain joins TRBV2 to TRBJ2-3; 8 nucleotides align to TRBD1. The germline V gene has CDR1 SNHLY and CDR2 FYNNEI. The ends lost 7 bases at V and 1 base at J; junction bases unmatched: 4. The CDR3 is 14 amino acids. The DNA for the CDR3 is TGTGCCAGCAACCCGACAGGGGGCACAGATACGCAGTATTTT. Protein sequence: CASNPTGGTDTQYF.

V is TRBV27 and J is TRBJ2-7, with 11 nucleotides matching TRBD2. Germline CDR1 and CDR2: MNHEY and SMNVEV (reference sequence). The junction had 4 bases not matched to a gene; V was cut back by 6 bases and J by 0 bases. The CDR3 totals 15 residues. Written as DNA, the CDR3 is TGTGCCAGCAGGCCGACTAGCGGGACCTCCTACGAGCAGTACTTC. It encodes CASRPTSGTSYEQYF.

This clone came up once. The J gene is TRBJ1-1, the V gene TRBV5-1; TRBD1 agrees at 11 bases. This CDR3 contains 17 residues. V lost 0 bases and J lost 0; bases outside the gene matches: 4. Germline values: CDR1 SGHRS, CDR2 YFSETQ. CDR3 DNA sequence: TGCGCCAGCAGCTTGGTTTCGGGACAGGGGGTGAACACTGAAGCTTTCTTT. Its protein is CASSLVSGQGVNTEAFF.

This clone was seen once. The DNA of the CDR3 is TGTGCCAGCAGCCAACTGGCGTTAGGGGCCAATGAGCAGTTCTTC. Translation: CASSQLALGANEQFF. The chain couples TRBV3-1 (or the pseudogene TRBV3-2) to TRBJ2-1, with D possibly matching TRBD1 (5 bases). V was shortened by 2 bases and J by 6 bases, with 14 bases between the two germline ends. Germline V gene data show CDR1 as LGHDT and CDR2 as YNNKEL (reference sequence). CDR3 length: 15 residues.

The CDR3 region has the DNA TGCGCCAGCAGCTTGGGGTTAGCGAGCACAGATACGCAGTATTTT. Protein product: CASSLGLASTDTQYF. The chain joins TRBV5-1 to TRBJ2-3; TRBD2 might be the D (5 bases). Between the trimmed V and J ends, which lost 0 bases and 0 bases, there was a span of 8 bases. Germline V gives CDR1 SGHRS, CDR2 YFSETQ. This CDR3 region has 15 residues. The full variable domain, rest sourced from reference TRBV5-1 and TRBJ2-3, is KAGVTQTPRYLIKTRGQQVTLSCSPISGHRSVSWYQQTPGQGLQFLFEYFSETQRNKGNFPGRFSGRQFSNSRSEMNVSTLELGDSALYLCASSLGLASTDTQYFGPGTRLTVL.

The chain uses TRBV5-5 and TRBJ1-3; 9 nucleotides line up with TRBD1. Losses at the gene ends were 2 bases for V and 7 bases for J; bases not matched to a gene: 4. The CDR3 extends over 14 amino acids. Germline CDR1 is SGHKS and CDR2 is YYEKEE (reference sequence). The chain's CDR3 is CASSFPDRGNTIYF. CDR3 nucleotides: TGTGCCAGCAGCTTCCCGGACAGGGGCAACACCATATATTTT.

The rearrangement links TRBV11-3 to TRBJ2-1, with a tentative D call TRBD2 (5 bases). V was shortened by 4 bases and J by 6 bases, with 19 bases between the two germline ends. CDR1 and CDR2 (germline): SGHNT, YENEEA. The CDR3 has 16 residues. DNA of the CDR3: TGTGCCAGCAGCTCCGGACTGCAGCCCACGGGCAATGAGCAGTTCTTC. Encoded protein: CASSSGLQPTGNEQFF.

This clone was counted a single time. The chain couples TRBV3-1 (or the pseudogene TRBV3-2) to TRBJ1-1; 9 positions match TRBD1. Germline CDR1 is LGHDT and CDR2 is YNNKEL (reference sequence). The CDR3 extends over 14 amino acids. With V trimmed by 5 bases and J by 0 bases, 1 base remained unmatched. In DNA form, the CDR3 reads TGTGCCAGCAGCGGACAGGGGCTGAACACTGAAGCTTTCTTT. Its protein is CASSGQGLNTEAFF.

The gene calls are TRBV27 and TRBJ1-1, with 9 bases lining up with TRBD1. The CDR3 runs to 15 residues. CDR1 and CDR2 from the germline V gene are MNHEY and SMNVEV (reference sequence). V dropped 7 bases and J dropped 0; count of bases not matched to a gene: 6. CDR3 nucleotide sequence: TGTGCCAGCAAACAACAGGGGGCGTTGAACACTGAAGCTTTCTTT. Protein sequence: CASKQQGALNTEAFF.